The rows below give T cell receptor beta chains drawn from one sample of a study of blood T cell repertoires in COVID-19. The protocol was immunoSEQ multiplex PCR, while the TCRdb copy is restricted to in-frame clones and leaves out a portion. Counted here are some 100,000 clones, 80% to 95% occurring once; the ten biggest clones make up 5% to 7%. The source material was peripheral blood. These TCRs come from a man aged 65 to 79 with acute or convalescent COVID-19. Both conserved end residues are part of each CDR3. A D gene is named only where the DNA matches it firmly. Clone size is shown for a subset of rows, as once, few, many or a class of expanded clone.

D: TRBD1; size: .; V: TRBV28; J: TRBJ2-7; CDR3: CASTQGDRGYEQYF; DNA: TGTGCCAGCACCCAGGGGGACAGGGGCTACGAGCAGTACTTC
D: TRBD2; size: .; V: TRBV29-1; J: TRBJ2-2; CDR3: CSGRLAGGAGTGELFF; DNA: TGCAGCGGACGACTAGCGGGAGGCGCGGGAACCGGGGAGCTGTTTTTT
D: .; size: .; V: TRBV28; J: TRBJ1-2; CDR3: CASSLGQQGYTF; DNA: TGTGCCAGCAGTTTAGGACAGCAAGGCTACACCTTC
D: .; size: .; V: TRBV27; J: TRBJ1-5; CDR3: CASSLSDSLSNQPQHF; DNA: TGTGCCAGCAGTTTATCTGACAGTTTGAGCAATCAGCCCCAGCATTTT
D: TRBD2; size: .; V: TRBV5-1; J: TRBJ2-2; CDR3: CASSRTSASTGELFF; DNA: TGCGCCAGCAGCCGGACTAGCGCCAGCACCGGGGAGCTGTTTTTT
D: .; size: .; V: TRBV6-5; J: TRBJ1-5; CDR3: CASSSGTAGQPQHF; DNA: TGTGCCAGCAGTTCCGGGACGGCGGGACAGCCCCAGCATTTT
D: TRBD2; size: .; V: TRBV12-5; J: TRBJ2-2; CDR3: CASGLSGVITGELFF; DNA: TGTGCTAGTGGTTTGAGCGGGGTTATCACCGGGGAGCTGTTTTTT
D: TRBD2; size: once; V: TRBV12-5; J: TRBJ2-7; CDR3: CASGSSGGTYEQYF; DNA: TGTGCTAGCGGATCTAGCGGGGGTACCTACGAGCAGTACTTC
D: .; size: .; V: TRBV29-1; J: TRBJ2-7; CDR3: CSVFFEGGPYEQYF; DNA: TGCAGCGTTTTCTTCGAAGGCGGCCCCTACGAGCAGTACTTC
D: .; size: .; V: TRBV5-1; J: TRBJ2-4; CDR3: CASSLDRAAGRYF; DNA: TGCGCCAGCAGCTTGGACAGGGCCGCTGGACGGTACTTC
D: .; size: once; V: TRBV12-1; J: TRBJ2-3; CDR3: CASSFRDRWETDTQYF; DNA: TGTGCCAGCAGCTTCAGGGACAGGTGGGAGACAGATACGCAGTATTTT
D: TRBD1; size: .; V: TRBV10-2; J: TRBJ1-2; CDR3: CATRQGYGYTF; DNA: TGCGCCACCCGACAGGGCTATGGCTACACCTTC
D: TRBD1; size: .; V: TRBV2; J: TRBJ1-2; CDR3: CASNTGDGGYTF; DNA: TGTGCCAGCAACACAGGGGACGGAGGCTACACCTTC
D: .; size: .; V: TRBV5-1; J: TRBJ1-1; CDR3: CASRQDGGHTEAFF; DNA: TGCGCCAGCAGGCAGGACGGGGGGCACACTGAAGCTTTCTTT
D: .; size: .; V: TRBV5-6; J: TRBJ2-7; CDR3: CASSKRERNEQYF; DNA: TGTGCCAGCAGCAAGAGGGAACGCAACGAGCAGTACTTC
D: TRBD2; size: .; V: TRBV9; J: TRBJ2-3; CDR3: CASSVTLAGGPNLVTDTQYF; DNA: TGTGCCAGCAGCGTAACCTTAGCGGGAGGTCCCAACCTCGTCACAGATACGCAGTATTTT
D: .; size: .; V: TRBV6-1; J: TRBJ2-1; CDR3: CASSERYNEQFF; DNA: TGTGCCAGCAGTGAACGGTACAATGAGCAGTTCTTC
D: TRBD2; size: .; V: TRBV5-5; J: TRBJ2-7; CDR3: CASSSLAAGMPEQYF; DNA: TGTGCCAGCAGCTCACTAGCGGCGGGGATGCCGGAGCAGTACTTC
D: .; size: .; V: TRBV6-2/TRBV6-3; J: TRBJ2-7; CDR3: CASGPWTEINYEQYF; DNA: TGTGCCAGCGGCCCCTGGACAGAGATAAACTACGAGCAGTACTTC
D: TRBD1; size: .; V: TRBV28; J: TRBJ1-4; CDR3: CASSLGGQGGKLFF; DNA: TGTGCCAGCAGTTTAGGGGGGCAGGGGGGAAAACTGTTTTTT
D: .; size: .; V: TRBV7-2; J: TRBJ2-1; CDR3: CASSFDRVAFF; DNA: TGTGCCAGCAGCTTTGATCGGGTAGCGTTCTTC
D: .; size: .; V: TRBV3-1/TRBV3-2; J: TRBJ2-5; CDR3: CASSPNQVLETQYF; DNA: TGTGCCAGCAGCCCCAACCAGGTGCTGGAGACCCAGTACTTC
D: .; size: .; V: TRBV28; J: TRBJ1-6; CDR3: CASMSSYNSPLHF; DNA: TGTGCCAGCATGAGCTCCTATAATTCACCCCTCCACTTT
D: TRBD1; size: .; V: TRBV6-5; J: TRBJ2-7; CDR3: CASRSGQGRQYF; DNA: TGTGCCAGCAGATCAGGACAGGGTCGTCAGTACTTC
D: TRBD1; size: .; V: TRBV6-6; J: TRBJ1-1; CDR3: CASRPGTGLDTEAFF; DNA: TGTGCCAGCCGTCCCGGGACAGGGTTGGACACTGAAGCTTTCTTT
D: .; size: .; V: TRBV11-3; J: TRBJ1-1; CDR3: CASSLVQGTEAFF; DNA: TGTGCCAGCAGCTTAGTACAGGGCACTGAAGCTTTCTTT
D: TRBD2; size: .; V: TRBV7-3; J: TRBJ2-1; CDR3: CASSFASGSPLNEQFF; DNA: TGTGCCAGCAGTTTCGCTAGCGGGAGCCCCCTCAATGAGCAGTTCTTC
D: .; size: .; V: TRBV6-5; J: TRBJ1-1; CDR3: CASRQIGGGTEAFF; DNA: TGTGCCAGCAGACAGATTGGCGGGGGCACTGAAGCTTTCTTT
D: .; size: .; V: TRBV21-1; J: TRBJ1-2; CDR3: CASSSFWTGGGDGYTF; DNA: TGTGCCAGCAGCAGTTTTTGGACAGGGGGTGGCGATGGCTACACCTTC
D: .; size: .; V: TRBV28; J: TRBJ1-1; CDR3: CASSLLWTEMNTEAFF; DNA: TGTGCCAGCAGCCTACTATGGACAGAGATGAACACTGAAGCTTTCTTT
D: .; size: .; V: TRBV9; J: TRBJ1-1; CDR3: CASSVGGNLGTEAFF; DNA: TGTGCCAGCAGCGTTGGCGGGAACTTGGGGACTGAAGCTTTCTTT
D: .; size: .; V: TRBV19; J: TRBJ2-5; CDR3: CASSEFPGQETQYF; DNA: TGTGCCAGTAGTGAATTCCCGGGCCAAGAGACCCAGTACTTC
D: TRBD1; size: .; V: TRBV4-3; J: TRBJ1-6; CDR3: CASSREGGQAPSPLHF; DNA: TGCGCCAGCAGCCGCGAGGGGGGACAGGCCCCTTCACCCCTCCACTTT
D: .; size: once; V: TRBV7-9; J: TRBJ2-1; CDR3: CASSLSLATHNEQFF; DNA: TGTGCCAGCAGCTTAAGCCTAGCAACCCACAATGAGCAGTTCTTC
D: TRBD1; size: .; V: TRBV5-4; J: TRBJ2-1; CDR3: CASSAADRVVNEQFF; DNA: TGTGCCAGCAGCGCCGCGGACAGGGTGGTAAATGAGCAGTTCTTC
D: .; size: .; V: TRBV11-2; J: TRBJ2-7; CDR3: CASSPPAGYEQYF; DNA: TGTGCCAGCAGCCCCCCCGCCGGGTACGAGCAGTACTTC
D: .; size: .; V: TRBV14; J: TRBJ1-1; CDR3: CASSQEQEDEAFF; DNA: TGTGCCAGCAGCCAAGAACAGGAAGATGAAGCTTTCTTT
D: .; size: few; V: TRBV7-2; J: TRBJ1-2; CDR3: CASSVDSYGYTF; DNA: TGTGCCAGCAGCGTGGACAGCTATGGCTACACCTTC
D: .; size: .; V: TRBV7-9; J: TRBJ2-1; CDR3: CASSLGGGPALEQFF; DNA: TGTGCCAGCAGCTTAGGTGGAGGGCCTGCTCTTGAGCAGTTCTTC
D: .; size: .; V: TRBV7-9; J: TRBJ2-4; CDR3: CASSQPSENIQYF; DNA: TGTGCCAGCAGCCAACCCTCAGAAAACATTCAGTACTTC
D: .; size: .; V: TRBV18; J: TRBJ1-4; CDR3: CASSPSQVDEKLFF; DNA: TGTGCCAGCTCACCGAGTCAGGTTGATGAAAAACTGTTTTTT
D: .; size: .; V: TRBV6-5; J: TRBJ2-1; CDR3: CASSYRGTSYNEQFF; DNA: TGTGCCAGCAGTTACCGGGGTACCTCCTACAATGAGCAGTTCTTC
D: TRBD2; size: once; V: TRBV6-5; J: TRBJ2-7; CDR3: CASALSGSYEQYF; DNA: TGTGCCAGCGCGCTTAGCGGGAGTTACGAGCAGTACTTC
D: TRBD2; size: .; V: TRBV3-1/TRBV3-2; J: TRBJ2-5; CDR3: CASSLWASGQETQYF; DNA: TGTGCCAGCAGCCTTTGGGCTAGCGGACAAGAGACCCAGTACTTC
D: .; size: .; V: TRBV5-4; J: TRBJ2-2; CDR3: CASSFSSANTGELFF; DNA: TGTGCCAGCAGCTTCTCTAGCGCGAACACCGGGGAGCTGTTTTTT
D: TRBD1; size: .; V: TRBV3-1/TRBV3-2; J: TRBJ1-6; CDR3: CASSQDPGQNNSPLHF; DNA: TGTGCCAGCAGCCAAGACCCGGGACAGAATAATTCACCCCTCCACTTT
D: .; size: once; V: TRBV6-5; J: TRBJ2-1; CDR3: CASRRTGTRNEQFF; DNA: TGTGCCAGCAGACGTACCGGGACACGCAATGAGCAGTTCTTC
D: TRBD1; size: .; V: TRBV6-2/TRBV6-3; J: TRBJ1-1; CDR3: CASSSDRGTSEAFF; DNA: TGTGCCAGCAGTTCGGACAGGGGGACTTCTGAAGCTTTCTTT
D: TRBD1; size: .; V: TRBV5-1; J: TRBJ1-6; CDR3: CASTPAGGNSPLHF; DNA: TGCGCCAGCACCCCGGCAGGGGGTAATTCACCCCTCCACTTT
D: .; size: .; V: TRBV5-1; J: TRBJ1-6; CDR3: CASSLAPFNSPLHF; DNA: TGCGCCAGCAGCTTGGCCCCCTTTAATTCACCCCTCCACTTT
D: .; size: once; V: TRBV6-6; J: TRBJ2-7; CDR3: CASSYAGNPHEQYF; DNA: TGTGCCAGCAGTTACGCGGGAAACCCCCACGAGCAGTACTTC
D: TRBD1; size: once; V: TRBV5-8; J: TRBJ2-7; CDR3: CASSYGQGENEQYF; DNA: TGTGCCAGCAGCTACGGACAGGGGGAAAACGAGCAGTACTTC
D: TRBD2; size: once; V: TRBV7-2; J: TRBJ2-1; CDR3: CASTVTGGIRNEQFF; DNA: TGTGCCAGCACGGTAACGGGAGGGATACGTAATGAGCAGTTCTTC
D: .; size: .; V: TRBV30; J: TRBJ1-1; CDR3: CAWSRTGRTEAFF; DNA: TGTGCCTGGAGTCGAACAGGGAGAACTGAAGCTTTCTTT
D: .; size: .; V: TRBV28; J: TRBJ1-1; CDR3: CASSPGENTEAFF; DNA: TGTGCCAGCAGTCCAGGGGAGAACACTGAAGCTTTCTTT